The clone carrying this TCR beta chain was observed at least ten times. These data belong to a study of T cells in Graves' hyperthyroidism and ophthalmopathy. Between the trimmed V and J ends, which lost 5 bases and 2 bases, there was a span of 13 bases. The CDR3 is 14 amino acids. The germline V gene has CDR1 SGHVS and CDR2 FQNEAQ. The TCR beta CDR3 regions underwent amplification using RNA transcripts as the source. With the HTBI primer set, the TCR CDR3 went through a first round of RT-PCR. A single record per CDR3 protein comes from TCRdb applying MiXCR to the multiplex PCR reads. The top ten hold 17% of the sample, which has roughly 530,000 distinct CDR3 sequences, roughly 18% seen once.

The sequence came from a woman younger than 30 with Graves' ophthalmopathy. The J gene is TRBJ2-7, the V gene TRBV7-8; maybe TRBD2 (5 bases). Sequenced sample: blood. The CDR3 DNA is TGTGCCAGCAGCCCCATGGGAGTGGCCTACGAGCAGTACTTC. Translation: CASSPMGVAYEQYF.